This entry lists 3 T cell receptor beta chains sequenced from one sample in a study of T-cell reconstitution after alpha-beta-depleted transplantation in children. TCRbeta library construction was performed incorporating unique molecular identifiers. MiXCR, run by TCRdb on the PCR reads, gives a single entry per CDR3 protein. The data hold about 600,000 distinct CDR3 sequences, with about 10% observed a single time. Here the sequenced sample was PBMCs from the stem cell graft donor, taken from the stem cell graft. The receptors come from a human donor who donated a stem cell graft to a child with acute myeloid leukemia.

This chain links TRBV27 with TRBJ1-4; tentatively, D is TRBD1 (5 bases). This CDR3 contains 15 residues. CDR1 and CDR2 from the germline V gene are MNHEY and SMNVEV (reference sequence). Between the trimmed V and J ends, which lost 4 bases and 0 bases, there was a span of 9 bases. The DNA of the CDR3 is TGTGCCAGCAGTTCTTGGGGGTCAACTAATGAAAAACTGTTTTTT. Protein product: CASSSWGSTNEKLFF. The full variable domain, with the rest looked up from reference TRBV27 and TRBJ1-4, is EAQVTQNPRYLITVTGKKLTVTCSQNMNHEYMSWYRQDPGLGLRQIYYSMNVEVTDKGDVPEGYKVSRKEKRNFPLILESPSPNQTSLYFCASSSWGSTNEKLFFGSGTQLSVL.

V usage is TRBV30 and J usage is TRBJ2-7; D is ambiguous. Germline V gene data show CDR1 as GTSNPN and CDR2 as SVGIG (reference sequence). The V and J ends lost 4 bases and 7 bases respectively, with 14 bases between them. There are 12 residues in the CDR3. The CDR3, as DNA: TGTGCCTGGACTGTTAATCCTGGTGAGCAGTACTTC. Residues: CAWTVNPGEQYF.

V is TRBV18 and J is TRBJ1-6; D call uncertain. V lost 6 bases and J 0 bases, leaving 6 bases between the germline ends. Germline values: CDR1 KGHSH, CDR2 LQKENI. The CDR3 contains 14 residues. The CDR3 region has the DNA TGTGCCAGCTCCATTAGCTCCTATAATTCACCCCTCCACTTT. It is translated as CASSISSYNSPLHF. Filled out from reference TRBV18 and TRBJ1-6, the complete variable domain reads NAGVMQNPRHLVRRRGQEARLRCSPMKGHSHVYWYRQLPEEGLKFMVYLQKENIIDESGMPKERFSAEFPKEGPSILRIQQVVRGDSAAYFCASSISSYNSPLHFGNGTRLTVT.